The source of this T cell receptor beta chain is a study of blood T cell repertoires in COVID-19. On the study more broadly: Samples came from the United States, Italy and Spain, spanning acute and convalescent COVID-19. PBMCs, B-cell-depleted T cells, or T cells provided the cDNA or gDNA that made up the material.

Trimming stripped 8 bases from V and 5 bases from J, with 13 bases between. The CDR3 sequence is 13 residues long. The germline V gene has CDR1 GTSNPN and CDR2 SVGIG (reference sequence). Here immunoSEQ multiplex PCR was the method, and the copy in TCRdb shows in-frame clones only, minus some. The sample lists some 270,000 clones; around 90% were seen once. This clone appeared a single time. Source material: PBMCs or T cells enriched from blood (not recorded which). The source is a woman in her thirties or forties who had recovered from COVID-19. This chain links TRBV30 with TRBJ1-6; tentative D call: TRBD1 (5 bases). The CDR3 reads CAGSRQHNSPLHF. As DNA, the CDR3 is TGTGCCGGATCCAGACAGCATAATTCACCCCTCCACTTT.